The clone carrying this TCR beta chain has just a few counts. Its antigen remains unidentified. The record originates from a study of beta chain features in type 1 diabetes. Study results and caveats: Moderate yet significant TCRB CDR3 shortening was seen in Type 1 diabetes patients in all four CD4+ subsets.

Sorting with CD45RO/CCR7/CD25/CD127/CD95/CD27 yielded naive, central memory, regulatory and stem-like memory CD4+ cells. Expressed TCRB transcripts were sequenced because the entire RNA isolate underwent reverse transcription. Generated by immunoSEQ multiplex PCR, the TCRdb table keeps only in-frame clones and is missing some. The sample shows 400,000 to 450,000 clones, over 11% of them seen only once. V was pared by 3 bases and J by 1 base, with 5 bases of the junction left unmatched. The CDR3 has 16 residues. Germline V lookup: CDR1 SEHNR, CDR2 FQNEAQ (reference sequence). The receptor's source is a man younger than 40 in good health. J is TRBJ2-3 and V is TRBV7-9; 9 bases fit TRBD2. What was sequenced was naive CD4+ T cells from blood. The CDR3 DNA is TGTGCCAGCAGCTTTGGCGGGAGGGCCGGCACAGATACGCAGTATTTT. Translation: CASSFGGRAGTDTQYF.